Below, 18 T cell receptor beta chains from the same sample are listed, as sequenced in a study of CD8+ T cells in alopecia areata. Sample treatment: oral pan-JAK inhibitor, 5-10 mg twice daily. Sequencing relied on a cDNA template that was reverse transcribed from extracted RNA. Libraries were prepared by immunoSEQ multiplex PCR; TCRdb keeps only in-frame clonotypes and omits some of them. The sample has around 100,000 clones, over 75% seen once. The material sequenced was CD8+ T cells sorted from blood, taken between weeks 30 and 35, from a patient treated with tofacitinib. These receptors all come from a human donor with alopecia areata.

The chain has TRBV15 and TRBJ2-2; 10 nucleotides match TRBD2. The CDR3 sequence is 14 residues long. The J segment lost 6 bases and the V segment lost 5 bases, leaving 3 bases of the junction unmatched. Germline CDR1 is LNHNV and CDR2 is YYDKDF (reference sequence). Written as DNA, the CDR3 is TGTGCCACCAGCTCTAGCGGGAGTCCCGGGGAGCTGTTTTTT. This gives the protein CATSSSGSPGELFF.

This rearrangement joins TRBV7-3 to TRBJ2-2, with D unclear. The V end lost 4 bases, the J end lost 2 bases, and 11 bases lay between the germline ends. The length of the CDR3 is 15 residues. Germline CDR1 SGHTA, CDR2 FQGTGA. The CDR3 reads CASSSPGLNTGELFF. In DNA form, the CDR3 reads TGTGCCAGCAGCTCACCCGGGCTCAACACCGGGGAGCTGTTTTTT.

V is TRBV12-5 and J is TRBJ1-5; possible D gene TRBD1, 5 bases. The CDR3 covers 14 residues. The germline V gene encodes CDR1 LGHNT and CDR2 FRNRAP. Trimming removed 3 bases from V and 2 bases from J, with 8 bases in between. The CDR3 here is CASGFMGGNQPQHF. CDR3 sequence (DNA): TGTGCTAGTGGTTTTATGGGGGGCAATCAGCCCCAGCATTTT.

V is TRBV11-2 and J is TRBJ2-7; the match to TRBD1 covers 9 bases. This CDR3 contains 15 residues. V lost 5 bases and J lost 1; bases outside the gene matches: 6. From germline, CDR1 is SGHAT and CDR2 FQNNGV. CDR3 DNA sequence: TGTGCCAGCAGCCGGACGGGACAGGGTTCCTACGAGCAGTACTTC. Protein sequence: CASSRTGQGSYEQYF.

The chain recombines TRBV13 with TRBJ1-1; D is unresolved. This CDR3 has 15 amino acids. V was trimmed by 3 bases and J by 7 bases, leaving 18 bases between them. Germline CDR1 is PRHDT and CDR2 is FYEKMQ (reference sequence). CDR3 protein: CASSFGSTLSGEAFF. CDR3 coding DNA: TGTGCCAGCAGCTTCGGGTCGACACTCTCTGGTGAAGCTTTCTTT.

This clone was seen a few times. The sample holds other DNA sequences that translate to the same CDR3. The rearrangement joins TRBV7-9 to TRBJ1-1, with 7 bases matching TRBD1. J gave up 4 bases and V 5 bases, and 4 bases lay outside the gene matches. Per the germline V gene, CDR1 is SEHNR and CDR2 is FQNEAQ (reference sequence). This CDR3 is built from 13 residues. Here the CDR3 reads CASSPGGGTEAFF. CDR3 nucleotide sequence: TGTGCCAGCAGCCCAGGGGGGGGCACTGAAGCTTTCTTT.

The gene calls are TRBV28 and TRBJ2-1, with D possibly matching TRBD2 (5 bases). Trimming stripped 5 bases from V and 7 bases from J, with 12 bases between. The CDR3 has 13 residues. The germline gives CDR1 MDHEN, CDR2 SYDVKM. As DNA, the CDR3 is TGTGCCAGCAGTAGACTAAGCAAGAATGAGCAGTTCTTC. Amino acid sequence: CASSRLSKNEQFF.

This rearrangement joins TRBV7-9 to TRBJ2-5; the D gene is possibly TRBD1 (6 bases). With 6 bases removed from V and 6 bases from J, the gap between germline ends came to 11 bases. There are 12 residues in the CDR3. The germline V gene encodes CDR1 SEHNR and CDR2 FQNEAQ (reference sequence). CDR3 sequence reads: CASRRQAQTQYF. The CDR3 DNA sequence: TGTGCCAGCAGGCGACAGGCCCAGACCCAGTACTTC.

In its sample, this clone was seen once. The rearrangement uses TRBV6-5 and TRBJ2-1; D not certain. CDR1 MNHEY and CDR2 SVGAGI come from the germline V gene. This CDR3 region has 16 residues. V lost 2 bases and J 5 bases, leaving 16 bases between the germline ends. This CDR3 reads CASSYPTEYGNNEQFF. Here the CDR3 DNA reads TGTGCCAGCAGTTACCCTACCGAATACGGTAACAATGAGCAGTTCTTC.

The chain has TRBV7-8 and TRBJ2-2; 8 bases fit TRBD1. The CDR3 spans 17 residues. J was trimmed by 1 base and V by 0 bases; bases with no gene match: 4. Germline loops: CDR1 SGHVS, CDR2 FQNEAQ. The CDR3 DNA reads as TGTGCCAGCAGCTTAGCGCCCGACAGGGGGAACACCGGGGAGCTGTTTTTT. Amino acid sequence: CASSLAPDRGNTGELFF.

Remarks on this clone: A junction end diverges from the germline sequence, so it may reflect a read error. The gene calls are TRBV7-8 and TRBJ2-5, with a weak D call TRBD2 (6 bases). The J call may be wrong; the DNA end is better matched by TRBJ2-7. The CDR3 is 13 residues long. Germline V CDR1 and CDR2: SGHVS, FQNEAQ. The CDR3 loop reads CASSLATPYEQYF. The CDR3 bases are TGTGCCAGCAGCCTAGCGACCCCCTACGAGCAGTACTTC.

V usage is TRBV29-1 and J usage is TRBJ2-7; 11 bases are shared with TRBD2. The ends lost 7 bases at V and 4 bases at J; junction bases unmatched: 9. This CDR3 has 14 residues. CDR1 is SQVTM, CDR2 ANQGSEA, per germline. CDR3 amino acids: CSDAPGLAEYEQYF. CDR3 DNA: TGCAGCGATGCCCCGGGACTAGCGGAATACGAGCAGTACTTC.

The CDR3 protein is CASSPSGGEQYF. Written as DNA, the CDR3 is TGCGCCAGCAGCCCCAGTGGAGGCGAGCAGTACTTC. The chain uses TRBV5-1 and TRBJ2-7; possible D gene TRBD2, 5 bases. Trimming stripped 4 bases from V and 6 bases from J, with 11 bases between. Germline V CDR1 and CDR2: SGHRS, YFSETQ. The length of the CDR3 is 12 residues.

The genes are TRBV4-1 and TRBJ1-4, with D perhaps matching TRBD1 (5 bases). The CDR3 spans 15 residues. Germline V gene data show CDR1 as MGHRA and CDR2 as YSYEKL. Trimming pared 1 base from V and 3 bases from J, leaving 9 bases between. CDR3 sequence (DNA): TGCGCCAGCAGCCAAGTGGGGACCCCTAATGAAAAACTGTTTTTT. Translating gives CASSQVGTPNEKLFF.

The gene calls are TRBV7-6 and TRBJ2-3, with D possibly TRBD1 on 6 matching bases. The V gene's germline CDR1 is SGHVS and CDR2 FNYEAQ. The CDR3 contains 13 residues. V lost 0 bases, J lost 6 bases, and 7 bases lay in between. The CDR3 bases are TGTGCCAGCAGCTTAGCGGACAGCGATACGCAGTATTTT. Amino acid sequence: CASSLADSDTQYF.

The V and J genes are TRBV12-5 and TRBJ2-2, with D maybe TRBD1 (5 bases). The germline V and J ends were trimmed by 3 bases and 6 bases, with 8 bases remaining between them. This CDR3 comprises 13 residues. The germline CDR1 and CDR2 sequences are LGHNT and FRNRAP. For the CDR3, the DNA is TGTGCTAGTGGTTTCGGCAGGGCCGGGGAGCTGTTTTTT. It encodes CASGFGRAGELFF.

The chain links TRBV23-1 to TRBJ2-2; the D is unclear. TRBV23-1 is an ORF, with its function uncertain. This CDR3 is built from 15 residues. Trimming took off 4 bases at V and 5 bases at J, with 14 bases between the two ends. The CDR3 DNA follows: TGCGCCAGCAGTCCGCGAGAGCATGGGACCGGGGAGCTGTTTTTT. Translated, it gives CASSPREHGTGELFF.

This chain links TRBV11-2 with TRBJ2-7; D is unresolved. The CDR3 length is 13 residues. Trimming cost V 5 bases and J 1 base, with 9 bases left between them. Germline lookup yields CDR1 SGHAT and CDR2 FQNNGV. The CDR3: CASSPDTSYEQYF. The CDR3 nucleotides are TGTGCCAGCAGCCCTGACACATCCTACGAGCAGTACTTC. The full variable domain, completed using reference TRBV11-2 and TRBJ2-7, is EAGVAQSPRYKIIEKRQSVAFWCNPISGHATLYWYQQILGQGPKLLIQFQNNGVVDDSQLPKDRFSAERLKGVDSTLKIQPAKLEDSAVYLCASSPDTSYEQYFGPGTRLTVT.